The T cell receptor beta chain under discussion was sequenced for a study of siplizumab effects on memory and regulatory T cells. Whole-study findings and limits: Memory cells seemed less diverse than naive T cells, which also seemed major contributors to the alloresponse. Alloreactive sequences whose origin lay in unstimulated CD4+ memory cells were significantly reduced by siplizumab. Proliferating Tregs' suppressive function in siplizumab cultures went unconfirmed. Mapping to unstimulated subsets was achieved for only a minor fraction of alloreactive clones.

The CDR3 loop spans 15 amino acids. CDR1 is LNHDA, CDR2 SQIVND, per germline (reference sequence). V trimming: 3 bases; J trimming: 3 bases; junction bases outside the gene matches: 5. In regard to this clone: Its specificity is unknown.

Data came from immunoSEQ multiplex PCR; TCRdb stores just in-frame clones and leaves some out. The sample has about 100,000 clones, about 95% seen once. The sequenced sample consisted of non-Treg CD4+ T cells sorted from blood. V is TRBV19 and J is TRBJ2-7; 10 bases are shared with TRBD2. This clonotype was obtained from a human donor in good health. The CDR3 sequence: CASSIRPSGGYEQYF. Here the CDR3 DNA reads TGTGCCAGTAGTATCAGGCCTAGCGGGGGCTACGAGCAGTACTTC.